Below are 9 T cell receptor beta chains sequenced from a single sample in a study of blood T cell repertoires in COVID-19. This table comes from immunoSEQ multiplex PCR, and its TCRdb copy is limited to in-frame clones, with some not included. The sample holds fewer than 250,000 clones, around four fifths seen once. Input material: peripheral blood. These TCRs come from a man aged 60 to 75 with COVID-19, enrolled during active disease.

This clone was seen only a few times. The rearrangement links TRBV5-1 to TRBJ2-6, with TRBD1 as a possible D gene (6 bases). The CDR3 has 17 amino acids. CDR1 is SGHRS and CDR2 is YFSETQ in the germline V gene. V lost 0 bases and J lost 4, with 14 bases in between. The CDR3 loop reads CASSLAGVGSGANVLTF. The CDR3 coding sequence is TGCGCCAGCAGCTTGGCAGGGGTGGGGTCCGGGGCCAACGTCCTGACTTTC.

CDR3 DNA: TGTGCCAGCAGCCTGCGGGGGAGTAGTCAGCCCCAGCATTTT. It is translated as CASSLRGSSQPQHF. The chain joins TRBV3-1 (or the pseudogene TRBV3-2) to TRBJ1-5; D perhaps matches TRBD1 (5 bases). Germline V lookup: CDR1 LGHDT, CDR2 YNNKEL (reference sequence). The CDR3 is made up of 14 amino acids. Trimming pared 4 bases from V and 6 bases from J, leaving 13 bases between.

The rearrangement joins TRBV9 to TRBJ2-2, with 8 bases identical to TRBD1. V was clipped by 3 bases and J by 5 bases; unmatched bases: 3. The CDR3 runs 14 residues. Germline values: CDR1 SGDLS, CDR2 YYNGEE. In nucleotides, the CDR3 is TGTGCCAGCAGCGAGCGGACAGGGACCGGGGAGCTGTTTTTT. Protein product: CASSERTGTGELFF. Complete variable domain (other parts from reference TRBV9 and TRBJ2-2): DSGVTQTPKHLITATGQRVTLRCSPRSGDLSVYWYQQSLDQGLQFLIQYYNGEERAKGNILERFSAQQFPDLHSELNLSSLELGDSALYFCASSERTGTGELFFGEGSRLTVL.

V usage is TRBV30 and J usage is TRBJ2-3; 7 bases fit TRBD1. Germline CDR1 GTSNPN, CDR2 SVGIG (reference sequence). After removal of 2 bases from V and 1 base from J, the junction contained 6 bases not matched to a gene. The length of the CDR3 is 15 residues. CDR3 sequence: CAWSLQRGRTDTQYF. Written as DNA, the CDR3 is TGTGCCTGGAGTCTCCAGAGGGGGCGCACAGATACGCAGTATTTT.

Of note for this clone: Other DNA sequences of this sample code for an identical CDR3. The chain uses TRBV30 and TRBJ1-5; D is unresolved. This CDR3 is 13 amino acids long. From germline, CDR1 is GTSNPN and CDR2 SVGIG (reference sequence). Between the trimmed V and J ends, which lost 0 bases and 4 bases, there was a span of 7 bases. CDR3 coding DNA: TGTGCCTGGAGTGTACAGCCGAATCAGCCCCAGCATTTT. Encoded protein: CAWSVQPNQPQHF.

Remarks on this clone: The sample holds other DNA sequences that translate to the same CDR3. This chain joins TRBV6-5 and TRBJ2-7, with 8 positions matching TRBD2. The V gene's germline CDR1 is MNHEY and CDR2 SVGAGI. CDR3 length: 12 amino acids. Losses at the gene ends were 6 bases for V and 7 bases for J; bases not matched to a gene: 5. The CDR3 region is CASRDGGGEQYF. The CDR3 DNA reads TGTGCCAGCAGAGACGGGGGGGGAGAGCAGTACTTC.

Regarding this clone: The identical CDR3 is also encoded by other nucleotide sequences in the sample. This chain connects TRBV10-1 to TRBJ1-2; weak D call: TRBD1 (6 bases). CDR3 length: 13 residues. Trimming stripped 0 bases from V and 4 bases from J, with 6 bases between. CDR1 and CDR2 (germline): WNHNN, SYGVQD (reference sequence). The CDR3 DNA reads as TGCGCCAGCAGTGAGTCGACAGGCTATGGCTACACCTTC. Amino acid sequence: CASSESTGYGYTF.

This clone came up a few times. V gene TRBV19 combines with J gene TRBJ1-5; 8 positions agree with TRBD1. CDR1 and CDR2 from the germline V gene are LNHDA and SQIVND (reference sequence). V shed 7 bases, J shed 5 bases, and the junction held 7 bases outside the gene matches. The CDR3 length is 14 residues. CDR3 amino acids: CASILQGADQPQHF. CDR3 DNA sequence: TGTGCCAGTATTCTCCAGGGGGCTGATCAGCCCCAGCATTTT.

A single count supports this clone. The rearrangement links TRBV24-1 to TRBJ2-1; TRBD2 might be the D (7 bases). The length of the CDR3 is 16 residues. Looked up from germline, CDR1 is KGHDR and CDR2 is SFDVKD. Between the trimmed V and J ends, which lost 1 base and 5 bases, there was a span of 14 bases. CDR3 amino acids: CATSDFGGRGDNEQFF. The CDR3 nucleotides read TGTGCCACCAGTGATTTCGGGGGGCGAGGGGACAATGAGCAGTTCTTC.